These 23 T cell receptor beta chains share one sample of origin, sequenced in a study of T cell responses to AZD1222 COVID-19 vaccine. Profiled with immunoSEQ multiplex PCR; TCRdb holds only in-frame clones, not every one. The sample has approximately 180,000 clones; about 90% are singletons. The starting material was peripheral blood, obtained on day 0 of AZD1222 vaccination. Source of these receptors: an adult in good health.

On this clone itself: Distinct nucleotide sequences in the sample also encode this CDR3. This chain connects TRBV5-1 to TRBJ1-2; D perhaps matches TRBD1 (6 bases). V was trimmed by 0 bases and J by 0 bases, leaving 6 bases between them. Germline CDR1 reads SGHRS; CDR2 reads YFSETQ. This CDR3 contains 14 residues. CDR3 loop: CASSLGQANYGYTF. The CDR3 DNA follows: TGCGCCAGCAGCTTGGGACAGGCTAACTATGGCTACACCTTC.

The chain is built from TRBV9 and TRBJ2-2; TRBD2 aligns across 7 bases. After removal of 3 bases from V and 5 bases from J, the junction contained 7 bases not matched to a gene. This CDR3 is 15 amino acids long. From germline, CDR1 is SGDLS and CDR2 YYNGEE. The CDR3 reads CASSAGPGGTGELFF. Here the CDR3 DNA reads TGTGCCAGCAGCGCGGGACCCGGGGGGACCGGGGAGCTGTTTTTT.

The J gene is TRBJ1-1, the V gene TRBV7-8; D is possibly TRBD1 (5 bases). V lost 2 bases and J lost 5, with 9 bases in between. This CDR3 is built from 13 residues. CDR1 is SGHVS, CDR2 FQNEAQ, per germline. CDR3 in amino acids: CASSLRGETEAFF. DNA for the CDR3: TGTGCCAGCAGCTTACGGGGGGAAACTGAAGCTTTCTTT. The complete variable domain, with remaining parts taken from reference TRBV7-8 and TRBJ1-1, reads GAGVSQSPRYKVAKRGQDVALRCDPISGHVSLFWYQQALGQGPEFLTYFQNEAQLDKSGLPSDRFFAERPEGSVSTLKIQRTQQEDSAVYLCASSLRGETEAFFGQGTRLTVV.

This sequence joins TRBV19 and TRBJ1-2, with 7 positions matching TRBD1. Germline assignment: CDR1 LNHDA and CDR2 SQIVND (reference sequence). The V and J ends lost 7 bases and 2 bases, in that order; junction bases with no gene match: 10. This CDR3 is 15 amino acids long. The CDR3 DNA follows: TGTGCCAGTATCTACCGGGACAGCGGGAACTATGGCTACACCTTC. This encodes CASIYRDSGNYGYTF.

The rearrangement uses TRBV27 and TRBJ1-5, with 9 nucleotides matching TRBD1. The CDR3 covers 15 residues. The germline gives CDR1 MNHEY, CDR2 SMNVEV (reference sequence). The junction had 6 bases not matched to a gene; V was cut back by 3 bases and J by 6 bases. In DNA form, the CDR3 reads TGTGCCAGCAGTTTCCTGGGACAGGGTGGTCAGCCCCAGCATTTT. Translating it yields CASSFLGQGGQPQHF.

This sequence joins TRBV18 and TRBJ2-2; 10 bases agree with TRBD2. The V and J ends lost 6 bases and 1 base, in that order; junction bases with no gene match: 2. Germline V gene sequence: CDR1 KGHSH, CDR2 LQKENI. The CDR3 consists of 15 residues. The CDR3 DNA is TGTGCCAGCTCGCGGACTAGCGGGAACACCGGGGAGCTGTTTTTT. Protein: CASSRTSGNTGELFF.

The V gene is TRBV4-1, the J gene TRBJ2-3, with 7 positions matching TRBD2. The CDR3 is made up of 14 amino acids. V was clipped by 1 base and J by 5 bases; unmatched bases: 3. Germline CDR1 MGHRA, CDR2 YSYEKL. The CDR3 region is CASSQGGRIDTQYF. The DNA of the CDR3 is TGCGCCAGCAGCCAAGGCGGGAGAATAGATACGCAGTATTTT.

V gene TRBV28 combines with J gene TRBJ2-7; 9 bases are a match to TRBD1. Germline V gives CDR1 MDHEN, CDR2 SYDVKM. V shed 4 bases and J 7 bases; nucleotides not matched to a gene: 11. The CDR3 extends over 15 amino acids. CDR3 sequence: CASSSPHTGGAEQYF. The CDR3 DNA follows: TGTGCCAGCAGTTCCCCCCATACAGGGGGCGCGGAGCAGTACTTC.

The chain combines TRBV7-9 with TRBJ2-7; TRBD1 might be the D (5 bases). Germline lookup yields CDR1 SEHNR and CDR2 FQNEAQ (reference sequence). The CDR3 covers 14 residues. The V end lost 1 base, the J end lost 2 bases, and 9 bases lay between the germline ends. In nucleotides, the CDR3 is TGTGCCAGCAGCTTAGTGGGGCACACCTACGAGCAGTACTTC. Translated: CASSLVGHTYEQYF.

V and J are TRBV19 and TRBJ2-7; 7 bases map to TRBD2. Unmatched junction bases numbered 13, after V lost 3 bases and J lost 2 bases. The CDR3 spans 17 residues. Germline CDR1 reads LNHDA; CDR2 reads SQIVND (reference sequence). In DNA form, the CDR3 reads TGTGCCAGTAGTATGATTTTTGGGCGGGAGCCTCCCTACGAGCAGTACTTC. Translating gives CASSMIFGREPPYEQYF.

The chain links TRBV23-1 to TRBJ1-2; tentatively, D is TRBD1 (5 bases). TRBV23-1 is known as an ORF, though its function is uncertain. This CDR3 has 18 amino acids. V was shortened by 2 bases and J by 5 bases, with 24 bases between the two germline ends. The DNA of the CDR3 is TGCGCCAGCAGTCAACCCTCCGGGGACCGGGTGTGGTTTTATGGCTACACCTTC. Protein product: CASSQPSGDRVWFYGYTF.

This clone was picked up a small number of times. The CDR3 DNA sequence: TGTGCCAGCAGCCAAGATGCGGGGGGCAGGGACTATGGCTACACCTTC. It yields the protein CASSQDAGGRDYGYTF. J is TRBJ1-2 and V is TRBV4-2, with D possibly being TRBD1 (6 bases). CDR3 length: 16 residues. Germline V gene data show CDR1 as LGHNA and CDR2 as YNFKEQ. The V end lost 0 bases, the J end lost 3 bases, and 14 bases lay between the germline ends.

This clone was observed a single time. The chain carries TRBV5-5 and TRBJ2-5; the D is unclear. CDR1 is SGHKS and CDR2 is YYEKEE in the germline V gene (reference sequence). The CDR3 runs to 11 residues. The germline V and J ends were trimmed by 0 bases and 5 bases, with 2 bases remaining between them. DNA of the CDR3: TGTGCCAGCAGCTTGGCGGAGACCCAGTACTTC. Translating it yields CASSLAETQYF.

CDR3 coding DNA: TGTGCCAGCAGCCAAGAGGAGGGGGCCCCCTATGGCTACACCTTC. Protein product: CASSQEEGAPYGYTF. The genes are TRBV4-2 and TRBJ1-2, with 7 bases identical to TRBD1. CDR1 and CDR2 from the germline V gene are LGHNA and YNFKEQ. With V trimmed by 0 bases and J by 4 bases, 5 bases remained unmatched. The CDR3 spans 15 residues.

This clone was observed once. The V call is TRBV7-2, the J call TRBJ1-6; no clear D. The length of the CDR3 is 14 residues. CDR1 is SGHTA and CDR2 is FQGNSA in the germline V gene. V lost 5 bases and J lost 8, with 13 bases in between. The CDR3 loop reads CASSPWGIDSPLHF. In DNA form, the CDR3 reads TGTGCCAGCAGCCCCTGGGGTATTGATTCACCCCTCCACTTT.

The chain carries TRBV25-1 and TRBJ1-2; 7 bases are a match to TRBD1. V lost 3 bases to trimming and J lost 4 bases; unmatched junction nucleotides: 8. CDR3 length: 15 residues. Germline lookup yields CDR1 MGHDK and CDR2 SYGVNS. The CDR3 is CASSEAIGTVYGYTF. Written as DNA, the CDR3 is TGTGCCAGCAGTGAGGCCATCGGGACAGTCTATGGCTACACCTTC.

The chain combines TRBV25-1 with TRBJ2-2; a weak D match, TRBD2 (5 bases). The V end was cut by 1 base, the J end by 3 bases, with 6 bases between. The CDR3 totals 14 residues. Germline loops: CDR1 MGHDK, CDR2 SYGVNS. CDR3 sequence: CASSESGDTGELFF. The CDR3 DNA reads as TGTGCCAGCAGTGAATCCGGGGACACCGGGGAGCTGTTTTTT.

In this sample, this clone turned up a few times. V gene TRBV15 combines with J gene TRBJ2-1; the match to TRBD2 covers 7 bases. V trimming: 5 bases; J trimming: 5 bases; junction bases outside the gene matches: 9. In germline, CDR1 is LNHNV, CDR2 YYDKDF (reference sequence). CDR3 length: 15 residues. CDR3 bases: TGTGCCACCAGCCCCCTGGGAAGCGGGAACAATGAGCAGTTCTTC. Translation gives CATSPLGSGNNEQFF.

The genes are TRBV2 and TRBJ1-6; D unclear. With 0 bases removed from V and 12 bases from J, the gap between germline ends came to 12 bases. Germline V gives CDR1 SNHLY, CDR2 FYNNEI. This CDR3 comprises 14 residues. The CDR3 DNA is TGTGCCAGCAGTGAAGCAGCCCTCGTGGGACCCCTCCACTTT. Translated: CASSEAALVGPLHF.

The chain combines TRBV9 with TRBJ2-5, with D unclear. The germline V gene encodes CDR1 SGDLS and CDR2 YYNGEE. The length of the CDR3 is 15 residues. V gave up 4 bases and J gave up 4 bases, with 17 bases separating them. The CDR3: CASSPRSPGPETQYF. The CDR3 coding sequence is TGTGCCAGCAGCCCCAGATCGCCGGGCCCAGAGACCCAGTACTTC.

The chain couples TRBV19 to TRBJ1-5, with D possibly TRBD1 on 6 matching bases. The CDR3 length is 17 residues. The V gene lost 4 bases and the J gene lost 4 bases, with 20 bases spanning the gap. CDR1 and CDR2 (germline): LNHDA, SQIVND (reference sequence). CDR3 amino acids: CASSTPSGQGGNQPQHF. The CDR3 DNA is TGTGCCAGTAGTACCCCATCGGGGCAAGGGGGAAATCAGCCCCAGCATTTT.

The CDR3, as DNA: TGTGCCAGCAGCCAATCGGGCAGGGGCAATCAGCCCCAGCATTTT. Translated: CASSQSGRGNQPQHF. The chain links TRBV3-1 (or the pseudogene TRBV3-2) to TRBJ1-5; D possibly corresponds to TRBD1 (5 bases). Per the germline V gene, CDR1 is LGHDT and CDR2 is YNNKEL (reference sequence). The V gene lost 2 bases and the J gene lost 2 bases, with 10 bases spanning the gap. The CDR3 covers 15 residues.

CDR3 in DNA: TGTGCCAGCAGCGTAGGTAGCGGGAGTAGTCAAGAGACCCAGTACTTC. Translating it yields CASSVGSGSSQETQYF. This chain uses TRBV9 with TRBJ2-5, with 9 bases that match TRBD2. There are 16 residues in the CDR3. Germline CDR1 and CDR2: SGDLS and YYNGEE. J was trimmed by 2 bases and V by 0 bases; bases with no gene match: 5.